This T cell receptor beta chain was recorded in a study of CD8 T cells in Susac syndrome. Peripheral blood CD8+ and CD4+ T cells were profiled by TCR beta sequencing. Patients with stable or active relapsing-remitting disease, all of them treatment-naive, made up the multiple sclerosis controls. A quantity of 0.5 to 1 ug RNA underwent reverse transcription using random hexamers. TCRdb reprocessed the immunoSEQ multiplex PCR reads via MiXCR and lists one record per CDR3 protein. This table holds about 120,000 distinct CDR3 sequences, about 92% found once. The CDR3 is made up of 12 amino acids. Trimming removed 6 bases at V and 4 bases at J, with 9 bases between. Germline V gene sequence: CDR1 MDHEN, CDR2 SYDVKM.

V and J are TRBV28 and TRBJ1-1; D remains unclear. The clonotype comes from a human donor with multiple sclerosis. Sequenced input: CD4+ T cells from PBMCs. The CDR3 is CASRVMGTEAFF. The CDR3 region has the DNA TGTGCCAGCAGGGTTATGGGCACTGAAGCTTTCTTT.